This T cell receptor beta chain was identified during a study of blood T cell repertoires in COVID-19. This study enrolled people aged roughly 18 to 100 from roughly 22 US geographic areas. Repertoires were generated with immunoSEQ multiplex PCR, while TCRdb's copy carries only in-frame clones and drops some. The sample lists some 200,000 clones; around 90% were seen once. CDR1 SGHTA and CDR2 FQGTGA come from the germline V gene. The V and J ends lost 5 bases and 0 bases respectively, with 8 bases between them. The CDR3 runs to 13 residues. This receptor was taken from a young man with acute COVID-19. Sequencing was performed on PBMCs or T cells enriched from blood (not recorded which). The rearrangement links TRBV7-3 to TRBJ2-7; D is perhaps TRBD1 (6 bases). The DNA of the CDR3 is TGTGCCAGCAGCCGAGGGGGCTCCTACGAGCAGTACTTC. Translated, it gives CASSRGGSYEQYF.